A single sample is the source of the 29 T cell receptor delta chains below, sequenced in a study of gamma-delta T cells after stem cell transplantation. With CATT, TCRdb re-called clones from the RT-PCR reads. The repertoire holds roughly 15,000 delta-chain clones, with about 30% as singletons. Sequences were obtained from gamma-delta T cells. The receptors originated from a human donor. It is not recorded whose cells these are; they may come from a transplant donor.

This clone was seen more than once but under ten times. The CDR3 here is CASLELGDKGTDKLIF. CDR3 nucleotides: TGTGCCTCCCTTGAACTGGGGGATAAGGGAACCGATAAACTCATCTTT. The rearrangement links TRDV3 to TRDJ1, with TRDD3 matching 11 bases. This CDR3 has 16 amino acids. J gave up 2 bases and V 4 bases, and 12 bases lay outside the gene matches. Per the germline V gene, CDR1 is TVYSNPD and CDR2 is GDNSRS (reference sequence).

The chain carries TRDV1 and TRDJ1; 7 bases are shared with TRDD3. CDR3 length: 18 amino acids. V dropped 2 bases and J dropped 0; count of bases not matched to a gene: 12. CDR1 TSWWSYY and CDR2 QGS come from the germline V gene. Here the CDR3 DNA reads TGTGCTCTTGGGGAATTCTCTTGGGGTGGGGGACACACCGATAAACTCATCTTT. Translating gives CALGEFSWGGGHTDKLIF.

The V gene is TRDV1, the J gene TRDJ1; 9 bases align to TRDD3. CDR1 and CDR2 from the germline V gene are TSWWSYY and QGS. V was pared by 3 bases and J by 2 bases, with 25 bases of the junction left unmatched. CDR3 length equals 22 residues. CDR3 protein: CALGDPAYPTYWGTPITDKLIF. Written as DNA, the CDR3 is TGTGCTCTTGGGGACCCGGCCTACCCGACGTACTGGGGGACCCCGATTACCGATAAACTCATCTTT.

The rearrangement uses TRDV1 and TRDJ2; D remains unclear. Per the germline V gene, CDR1 is TSWWSYY and CDR2 is QGS. The CDR3 has 18 amino acids. The V end was cut by 1 base, the J end by 0 bases, with 15 bases between. DNA of the CDR3: TGTGCTCTTGGGGAACAACCCCTCCCCGTCCCTTTGACAGCACAACTCTTCTTT. Protein product: CALGEQPLPVPLTAQLFF.

This clone has only a few counts. Additional DNA sequences in this sample encode the identical CDR3. The genes are TRDV2 and TRDJ3; 11 bases line up with TRDD3. The CDR3 is 19 residues long. The J segment lost 0 bases and the V segment lost 4 bases, leaving 7 bases of the junction unmatched. Germline assignment: CDR1 GEAIGNYY and CDR2 EKD. CDR3 sequence (DNA): TGTGCCTGTGATCCCGTACTGGGGGATAGCTCCTGGGACACCCGACAGATGTTTTTC. Its protein is CACDPVLGDSSWDTRQMFF.

This clone was counted a few times. The chain recombines TRDV2 with TRDJ1; 7 nucleotides match TRDD3. V shed 0 bases, J shed 7 bases, and the junction held 28 bases outside the gene matches. This CDR3 has 21 residues. The germline gives CDR1 GEAIGNYY, CDR2 EKD. This CDR3 is CACDTGSVLALYWGPRGKLIF. The CDR3 nucleotides are TGTGCCTGTGACACCGGAAGCGTTTTGGCACTTTACTGGGGACCGAGGGGTAAACTCATCTTT.

A word on this clone: One junction end does not reproduce the germline sequence, and a read error may be involved. The genes are TRDV1 and TRDJ1; 10 bases match TRDD3. This CDR3 is built from 23 residues. The V gene's germline CDR1 is TSWWSYY and CDR2 QGS. The CDR3 region is CAIGGLIHPSTGGSTFYTDKLIF. CDR3 bases: TGTGCTATTGGGGGGCTTATCCATCCTAGTACTGGGGGATCCACTTTCTACACCGATAAACTCATCTTT.

Turning to this clone: The sample carries other DNA sequences with the same CDR3. J is TRDJ1 and V is TRAV29/DV5; 10 positions match TRDD3. V lost 0 bases and J lost 1; bases outside the gene matches: 12. Germline V lookup: CDR1 NSMFDY, CDR2 ISSIKDK. The CDR3 spans 18 residues. CDR3 sequence: CAASAGRGIRDPTDKLIF. In DNA form, the CDR3 reads TGTGCAGCAAGCGCGGGTAGGGGGATACGTGATCCCACCGATAAACTCATCTTT.

This chain uses TRDV1 with TRDJ1; possibly TRDD2 for D (7 bases). The germline V gene encodes CDR1 TSWWSYY and CDR2 QGS. Trimming left V 0 bases short and J 0 bases short, with 26 bases between. The CDR3 covers 21 residues. The CDR3 nucleotides read TGTGCTCTTGGGGAACTCGAGGATTCCTACTGGGTCCTCCCCTACACCGATAAACTCATCTTT. Protein product: CALGELEDSYWVLPYTDKLIF.

A note on this clone: Sequence at one end of the junction differs from germline and may be a read error. This chain joins TRDV1 and TRDJ1; D gene unclear. Germline CDR1 and CDR2: TSWWSYY and QGS. The CDR3 length is 18 residues. The CDR3 here is CALGRNGPHGSYTDKLIF. CDR3 coding DNA: TGTGCTCTTGGCCGAAACGGACCGCATGGATCGTACACCGATAAACTCATCTTC.

As for this clone: One end of the junction fails to match germline, which may point to a read error. The rearrangement uses TRDV2 and TRDJ3; 11 nucleotides match TRDD3. Germline lookup yields CDR1 GEAIGNYY and CDR2 EKD. CDR3 length: 19 amino acids. CDR3 coding DNA: TGTGCCTGTGACACCGTTGGGGGATACGTCTCCTCGGACACCCGACAGATGTTTTTC. Translated, it gives CACDTVGGYVSSDTRQMFF.

The chain carries TRDV2 and TRDJ3; 10 nucleotides line up with TRDD3. Germline loops: CDR1 GEAIGNYY, CDR2 EKD. V shed 0 bases, J shed 0 bases, and the junction held 13 bases outside the gene matches. CDR3 length: 22 residues. The CDR3 spells CACDTTRYWGILSSWDTRQMFF. CDR3 in DNA: TGTGCCTGTGACACCACCCGCTACTGGGGGATTCTTAGCTCCTGGGACACCCGACAGATGTTTTTC.

This clone was detected only a few times. Other nucleotide sequences in the sample specify the same CDR3. The chain carries TRDV3 and TRDJ1; 9 bases fit TRDD3. After removal of 5 bases from V and 2 bases from J, the junction contained 15 bases not matched to a gene. The CDR3 has 16 amino acids. Germline V gives CDR1 TVYSNPD, CDR2 GDNSRS (reference sequence). As DNA, the CDR3 is TGTGCCCTTTTACTTACAACTCTGGGGGATACCGATAAACTCATCTTT. Its translation is CALLLTTLGDTDKLIF.

Notes on this clone: The junction departs from germline at one end; a sequencing error may be responsible. The chain has TRDV2 and TRDJ1, with TRDD3 as a possible D gene (5 bases). The CDR3 loop spans 17 amino acids. CDR1 GEAIGNYY and CDR2 EKD come from the germline V gene. The CDR3 sequence is CACDPERSWVPTDKLTF. DNA of the CDR3: TGTGCCTGTGACCCCGAGAGATCCTGGGTGCCCACCGATAAACTCACCTTT.

This clone was picked up a small number of times. The chain carries TRDV3 and TRDJ1; D possibly corresponds to TRDD3 (5 bases). The CDR3 runs 22 residues. Per the germline V gene, CDR1 is TVYSNPD and CDR2 is GDNSRS (reference sequence). The V end lost 1 base, the J end lost 0 bases, and 36 bases lay between the germline ends. CDR3 in amino acids: CAFKLGGACRRISETYTDKLIF. CDR3 nucleotides: TGTGCCTTTAAGCTCGGGGGGGCCTGCCGTCGAATTTCCGAAACGTACACCGATAAACTCATCTTT.

A few counts support this clone. This sequence may be a read error, since a much larger clone differs from it by one base. The chain combines TRDV2 with TRDJ2; 9 nucleotides match TRDD3. V lost 2 bases and J lost 4; bases outside the gene matches: 1. Germline assignment: CDR1 GEAIGNYY and CDR2 EKD. This CDR3 is 14 amino acids long. In nucleotides, the CDR3 is TGTGCCTGTGACAGACTGGGGGAGACAGCACAACTCTTCTTT. Encoded protein: CACDRLGETAQLFF.

This clone was detected a few times. The V gene is TRDV3, the J gene TRDJ2, with 7 positions matching TRDD3. The V segment lost 1 base and the J segment 1 base; nucleotides outside the gene matches: 18. CDR3 length: 19 residues. Germline V gives CDR1 TVYSNPD, CDR2 GDNSRS (reference sequence). The CDR3 reads CAFTTSSSWGAHLTAQLFF. CDR3 sequence (DNA): TGTGCCTTTACGACTTCTTCATCCTGGGGGGCCCATTTGACAGCACAACTCTTCTTT.

On this clone: A read error may account for a junction end that differs from germline. The chain employs TRDV1 and TRDJ1; D may be TRDD3 (5 bases). Germline-derived CDR1 and CDR2 are TSWWSYY and QGS. The CDR3 contains 18 residues. In nucleotides, the CDR3 is TGTGCTCGTGGGGAAGAGCCAGCGAGGTGGGGACCCCGGGATAAACTCATCTTT. Amino acid sequence: CARGEEPARWGPRDKLIF.

A note on this clone: One junction end disagrees with the germline gene, perhaps due to a read error. V is TRDV1 and J is TRDJ1, with 7 bases identical to TRDD3. Looked up from germline, CDR1 is TSWWSYY and CDR2 is QGS. The CDR3 totals 19 residues. The CDR3 DNA reads TGTGCTTTTGGGAACAGTTCCGGAGGGATACCCATGTACACCGATAAACTCATCTTT. Its translation: CAFGNSSGGIPMYTDKLIF.

The chain employs TRDV2 and TRDJ3; TRDD3 agrees at 9 bases. CDR3 size: 18 residues. CDR1 GEAIGNYY and CDR2 EKD come from the germline V gene. V was clipped by 2 bases and J by 0 bases; unmatched bases: 4. The CDR3, as DNA: TGTGCCTGTGACAAGTACTGGGGGAACTCCTGGGACACCCGACAGATGTTTTTC. It translates to CACDKYWGNSWDTRQMFF.

There is no J gene call, but TRDV2 is given as the V gene; the table gives TRDD3 as D, unverified against the DNA. This CDR3 region has 14 residues. Per the germline V gene, CDR1 is GEAIGNYY and CDR2 is EKD. In DNA, the CDR3 is TGTGCCTGTGACATACTGGTGGGGCCAGCCCAACGCTTCTTC. Translating gives CACDILVGPAQRFF.

This clone appeared a few times. This chain joins TRDV2 and TRDJ1; 7 bases are a match to TRDD3. Germline V gives CDR1 GEAIGNYY, CDR2 EKD. The junction had 17 bases not matched to a gene; V was cut back by 0 bases and J by 8 bases. This CDR3 has 17 residues. CDR3 sequence reads: CACDTGSRNWGWGKLIF. In nucleotides, the CDR3 is TGTGCCTGTGACACCGGGAGTAGAAACTGGGGATGGGGGAAACTCATCTTT.

J is TRDJ1 and V is TRDV1; 10 nucleotides match TRDD3. The CDR3 length is 23 residues. The germline gives CDR1 TSWWSYY, CDR2 QGS. J lost 4 bases, V lost 3 bases, and 29 bases had no gene match. CDR3: CALGELRFFFLRLTGGWFDKLIF. The CDR3 DNA sequence: TGTGCTCTTGGGGAGCTAAGGTTCTTCTTCCTACGGCTTACTGGGGGATGGTTCGATAAACTCATCTTT.

This clone turned up a few times. The V call is TRDV3, the J call TRDJ3; D is possibly TRDD1 or TRDD3 (5 bases each). V was cut by 1 base and J by 0 bases, with 13 bases left in between. The CDR3 runs 17 residues. The germline V gene encodes CDR1 TVYSNPD and CDR2 GDNSRS (reference sequence). In DNA, the CDR3 is TGTGCCTTTAAGGATAGTCCACCCTCCTGGGACACCCGACAGATGTTTTTC. Amino acids: CAFKDSPPSWDTRQMFF.

Turning to this clone: The sample contains more than one DNA sequence encoding this CDR3. V is TRDV2 and J is TRDJ3, with D perhaps matching TRDD3 (5 bases). The CDR3 has 19 residues. Germline V gene lookup returns CDR1 GEAIGNYY and CDR2 EKD. Trimming shortened V by 0 bases and J by 1 base, and 15 bases separated the two germline ends. DNA for the CDR3: TGTGCCTGTGACACCGGCTTCGAGGGGGCTTCCTGGGACACCCGACAGATGTTTTTC. This codes for CACDTGFEGASWDTRQMFF.

Regarding this clone: An end of the junction does not agree with germline; a read error may underlie this. The chain recombines TRAV29/DV5 with TRDJ2; 11 bases match TRDD3. This CDR3 spans 20 amino acids. Germline CDR1 NSMFDY, CDR2 ISSIKDK. The CDR3 DNA reads TGTGCCGCAAACTACCTCCTGCGCTCACGTACTGGGGGATATACAGCACAACTCTTCTTT. It specifies CAANYLLRSRTGGYTAQLFF.

Note on this clone: One junction end does not reproduce the germline sequence, and a read error may be involved. The rearrangement joins TRDV2 to TRDJ3, with 8 bases aligning to TRDD3. The CDR3 runs to 19 residues. Germline-derived CDR1 and CDR2 are GEAIGNYY and EKD. The DNA of the CDR3 is TGTGCCCGTGACACCGTACTGGGGGCTATCTCCTTGGACACCCGACAGATGTTTTTC. Its translation: CARDTVLGAISLDTRQMFF.

The gene calls are TRDV2 and TRDJ3, with TRDD3 matching over 10 bases. The CDR3 covers 19 residues. The germline gives CDR1 GEAIGNYY, CDR2 EKD. The J segment lost 0 bases and the V segment lost 1 base, leaving 5 bases of the junction unmatched. The chain's CDR3 is CACDTGGYHSSWDTRQMFF. The CDR3, as DNA: TGTGCCTGTGACACTGGGGGATACCATAGCTCCTGGGACACCCGACAGATGTTTTTC.

The chain recombines TRDV3 with TRDJ1; the match to TRDD3 covers 13 bases. Trimming at V came to 0 bases and at J to 4 bases, leaving 20 bases not matched to a gene. The CDR3 consists of 20 residues. In germline, CDR1 is TVYSNPD, CDR2 GDNSRS (reference sequence). Here the CDR3 DNA reads TGTGCCTTTAGCTCTTCCTACTGGGGGATACGAACCCCGTATGGCGATAAACTCATCTTT. Protein: CAFSSSYWGIRTPYGDKLIF.